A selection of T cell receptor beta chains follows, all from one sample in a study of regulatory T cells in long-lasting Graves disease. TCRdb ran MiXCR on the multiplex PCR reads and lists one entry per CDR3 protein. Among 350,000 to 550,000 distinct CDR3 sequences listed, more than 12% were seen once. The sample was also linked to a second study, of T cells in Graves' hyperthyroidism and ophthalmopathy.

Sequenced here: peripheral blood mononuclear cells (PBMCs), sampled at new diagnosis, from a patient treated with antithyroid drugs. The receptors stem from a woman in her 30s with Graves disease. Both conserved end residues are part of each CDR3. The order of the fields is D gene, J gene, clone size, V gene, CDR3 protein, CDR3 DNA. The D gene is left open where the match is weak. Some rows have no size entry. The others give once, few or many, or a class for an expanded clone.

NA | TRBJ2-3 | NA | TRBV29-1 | CSVEYGGDTQYF | TGCAGCGTTGAATATGGCGGGGATACGCAGTATTTT
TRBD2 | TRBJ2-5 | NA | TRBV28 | CASSFRGGAETQYF | TGTGCCAGCAGCTTTCGGGGGGGCGCGGAGACCCAGTACTTC
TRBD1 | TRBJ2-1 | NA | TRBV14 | CASSPFTDRDAYNEQFF | TGTGCCAGCAGCCCTTTCACGGACAGGGATGCCTACAATGAGCAGTTCTTC
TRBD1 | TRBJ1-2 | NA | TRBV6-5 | CASSYLGTESNYGYTF | TGTGCCAGCAGTTACCTAGGGACAGAATCTAACTATGGCTACACCTTC
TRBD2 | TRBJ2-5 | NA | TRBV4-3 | CASSPLSNSGRETQYF | TGCGCCAGCAGCCCCCTTTCGAATAGCGGGAGAGAGACCCAGTACTTC
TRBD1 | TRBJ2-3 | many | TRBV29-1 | CSQGQSTDTQYF | TGCAGCCAGGGACAGAGCACAGATACGCAGTATTTT
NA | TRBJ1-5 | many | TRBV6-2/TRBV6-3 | CASSFSGTTYSNQPQHF | TGTGCCAGCAGTTTTTCCGGGACCACATATAGCAATCAGCCCCAGCATTTT
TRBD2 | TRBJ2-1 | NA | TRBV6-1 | CASTSPGLGRDEQFF | TGTGCCAGCACTTCACCGGGACTAGGGAGGGATGAGCAGTTCTTC
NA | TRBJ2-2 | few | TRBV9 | CASSVVAGRVTGELFF | TGTGCCAGCAGCGTAGTTGCGGGAAGAGTCACCGGGGAGCTGTTTTTT
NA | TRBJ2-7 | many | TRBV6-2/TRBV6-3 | CASSYPPKPEQYF | TGTGCCAGCAGTTACCCCCCCAAGCCCGAGCAGTACTTC
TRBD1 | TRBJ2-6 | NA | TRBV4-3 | CASSQDMGQRAANVLTF | TGCGCCAGCAGCCAAGATATGGGACAGCGTGCGGCCAACGTCCTGACTTTC
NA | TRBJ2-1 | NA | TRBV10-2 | CASSESARGNEQFF | TGCGCCAGCAGTGAGTCTGCGAGGGGCAATGAGCAGTTCTTC
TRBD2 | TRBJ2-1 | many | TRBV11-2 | CASSLSASGSLGGQFF | TGTGCCAGCAGCTTAAGCGCTAGCGGATCCTTAGGTGGGCAGTTCTTC
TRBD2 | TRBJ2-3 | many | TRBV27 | CASSWKSAGVPDTQYF | TGTGCCAGCAGTTGGAAGTCGGCGGGAGTTCCAGATACGCAGTATTTT
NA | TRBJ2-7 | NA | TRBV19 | CASSKVASYEQYF | TGTGCCAGTAGTAAGGTAGCCTCCTACGAGCAGTACTTC
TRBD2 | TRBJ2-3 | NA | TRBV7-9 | CASSLVPSGFTDTQYF | TGTGCCAGCAGCTTAGTCCCTAGCGGATTCACAGATACGCAGTATTTT
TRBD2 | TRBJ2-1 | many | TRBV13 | CASSTTSVTREVAEQFF | TGTGCCAGCAGCACTACCTCTGTCACCCGGGAGGTCGCTGAGCAGTTCTTC
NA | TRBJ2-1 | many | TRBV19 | CASSPRGSYNEQFF | TGTGCCAGTAGTCCTCGGGGCTCCTACAATGAGCAGTTCTTC
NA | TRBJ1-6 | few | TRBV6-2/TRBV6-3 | CASSYVRKGSLHF | TGTGCCAGCAGTTATGTCCGTAAAGGGTCCCTCCACTTT
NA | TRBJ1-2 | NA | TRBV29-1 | CSVHGAGERGYGYTF | TGCAGCGTCCATGGGGCAGGGGAACGTGGCTATGGCTACACCTTC
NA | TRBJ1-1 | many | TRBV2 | CASGRGGPTLVEAFF | TGTGCCAGCGGGCGGGGTGGGCCGACATTAGTTGAAGCTTTCTTT
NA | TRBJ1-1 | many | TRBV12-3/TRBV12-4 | CASSFDTEAFF | TGTGCCAGCAGTTTTGACACTGAAGCTTTCTTT
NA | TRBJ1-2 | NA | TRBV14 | CASSLLARIYGYTF | TGTGCCAGCAGCTTATTAGCACGGATCTATGGCTACACCTTC
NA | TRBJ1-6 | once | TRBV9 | CASSVGPPVNSPLHF | TGTGCCAGCAGCGTGGGACCGCCGGTTAATTCACCCCTCCACTTT
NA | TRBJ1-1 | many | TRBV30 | CAWSGGVAAFF | TGTGCCTGGAGTGGAGGAGTTGCGGCTTTCTTT
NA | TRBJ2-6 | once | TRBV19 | CASSIGQLLSSGANVLTF | TGTGCCAGTAGTATCGGACAGCTACTCAGCTCTGGGGCCAACGTCCTGACTTTC
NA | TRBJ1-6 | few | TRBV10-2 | CASSEGWNSPLHF | TGCGCCAGCAGTGAGGGTTGGAATTCACCCCTCCACTTT
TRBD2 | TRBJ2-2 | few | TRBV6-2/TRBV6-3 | CASSPLSGRSGELFF | TGTGCCAGCAGTCCACTTAGCGGGAGATCCGGGGAGCTGTTTTTT
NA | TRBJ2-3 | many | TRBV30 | CAWSIGDGPPTDTQYF | TGTGCCTGGAGTATCGGGGACGGACCACCGACAGATACGCAGTATTTT
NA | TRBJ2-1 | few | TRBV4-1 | CASSQENDEQFF | TGCGCCAGCAGCCAAGAAAACGATGAGCAGTTCTTC
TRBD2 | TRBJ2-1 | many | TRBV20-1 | CSARHGLAYNEQFF | TGCAGTGCTAGACATGGACTAGCCTACAATGAGCAGTTCTTC
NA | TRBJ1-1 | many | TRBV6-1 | CASSTLGGTEAFF | TGTGCCAGCAGTACACTTGGAGGCACTGAAGCTTTCTTT
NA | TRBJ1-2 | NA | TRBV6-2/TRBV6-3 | CASTFYGQGPNYGYTF | TGTGCCAGCACCTTCTACGGCCAGGGCCCTAACTATGGCTACACCTTC
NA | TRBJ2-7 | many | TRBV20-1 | CSAEQGFTYEQYF | TGCAGTGCTGAACAGGGATTTACCTACGAGCAGTACTTC
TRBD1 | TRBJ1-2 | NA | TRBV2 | CASIGAGTGLAAGYTF | TGTGCCAGCATTGGGGCTGGGACAGGGTTAGCGGCTGGCTACACCTTC
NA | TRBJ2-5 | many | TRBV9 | CASGLETQYF | TGTGCCAGCGGGCTTGAGACCCAGTACTTC
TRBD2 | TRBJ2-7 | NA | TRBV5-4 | CASSLGLAGASDYEQYF | TGTGCCAGCAGCCTGGGACTAGCGGGAGCCTCCGACTACGAGCAGTACTTC
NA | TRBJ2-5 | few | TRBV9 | CASSAEGGGDGETQYF | TGTGCCAGCAGCGCCGAGGGGGGAGGTGACGGAGAGACCCAGTACTTC
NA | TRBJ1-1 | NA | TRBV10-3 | CAITPGGSVNTEAFF | TGTGCCATCACCCCTGGCGGTTCGGTGAACACTGAAGCTTTCTTT
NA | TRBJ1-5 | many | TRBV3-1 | CASSQDRAPNQPQHF | TGTGCCAGCAGCCAAGACAGGGCTCCCAATCAGCCCCAGCATTTT
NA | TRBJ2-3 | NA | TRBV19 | CASSIYGTDTQYF | TGTGCCAGTAGTATTTATGGCACAGATACGCAGTATTTT
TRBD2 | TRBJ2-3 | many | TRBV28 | CASTTPAAGGVDTQYF | TGTGCCAGCACCACCCCGGCGGCGGGAGGGGTAGATACGCAGTATTTT
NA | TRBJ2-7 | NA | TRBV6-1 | CASTVSPGSSYEQYF | TGTGCCAGCACCGTCTCTCCGGGGTCCTCCTACGAGCAGTACTTC
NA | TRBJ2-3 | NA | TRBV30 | CACINRGWRVDTQYF | TGTGCCTGTATTAACAGAGGCTGGAGGGTAGATACGCAGTATTTT
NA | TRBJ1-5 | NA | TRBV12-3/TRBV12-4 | CASSLGSQPQHF | TGTGCCAGCAGTTTGGGAAGTCAGCCCCAGCATTTT
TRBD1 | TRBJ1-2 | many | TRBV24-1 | CATSGTATGEGGYTF | TGTGCCACCAGTGGGACCGCTACAGGGGAAGGAGGCTACACCTTC
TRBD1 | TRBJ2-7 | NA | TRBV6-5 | CASSFLTGTGVPYEQYF | TGTGCCAGCAGTTTCCTCACCGGGACAGGGGTGCCCTACGAGCAGTACTTC
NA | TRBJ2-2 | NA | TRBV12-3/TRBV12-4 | CASSSPLGGISSTGELFF | TGTGCCAGCAGTTCCCCCTTAGGGGGAATAAGTAGCACCGGGGAGCTGTTTTTT
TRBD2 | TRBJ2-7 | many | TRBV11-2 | CASSLVSGRIYEQYF | TGTGCCAGCAGCTTAGTCAGCGGGAGGATTTACGAGCAGTACTTC
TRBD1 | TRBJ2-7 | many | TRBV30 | CAWSPHGTGSSEQYF | TGTGCCTGGAGTCCTCATGGGACAGGGTCGTCCGAGCAGTACTTC
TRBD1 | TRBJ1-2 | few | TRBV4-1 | CASSQRDRGDYGYTF | TGCGCCAGCAGCCAAAGGGACAGGGGAGACTATGGCTACACCTTC
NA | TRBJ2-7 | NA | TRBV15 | CATSRDLANWDEQYF | TGTGCCACCAGCAGAGATCTGGCAAATTGGGACGAGCAGTACTTC
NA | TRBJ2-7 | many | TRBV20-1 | CSAPGDTYEQYF | TGCAGTGCTCCGGGGGACACCTACGAGCAGTACTTC
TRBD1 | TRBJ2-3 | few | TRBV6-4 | CASSRTGGEDTQYF | TGTGCCAGCAGTAGGACAGGGGGCGAGGATACGCAGTATTTT
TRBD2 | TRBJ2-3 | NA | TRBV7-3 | CASSSRGVADTQYF | TGTGCCAGCAGCTCCCGGGGGGTGGCAGATACGCAGTATTTT